This T cell receptor beta chain was observed in a study of T-cell reconstitution after alpha-beta-depleted transplantation in children. CDR1 and CDR2 (germline): SGHRS, YFSETQ. V lost 0 bases and J lost 4; bases outside the gene matches: 10. The CDR3 length is 16 residues. Findings of the study overall: Where some patients showed high TCRbeta diversity at day 60, it came from recipient T cells and thymic progenitors that had survived. Newly produced T cells mostly provided counts and TCRbeta diversity after one year, as hyperexpanded clones declined. The study reportedly traced alpha-beta T cells about two months after transplant to several hundred expanded graft clones.

On this clonotype itself: As yet, its antigen is unknown.

Molecular barcoding with unique molecular identifiers was used for the TCRbeta library. TCRdb fed the PCR reads into MiXCR, producing one record per CDR3 protein. Of approximately 110,000 distinct CDR3 sequences listed, 10% to 13% are singletons. The material was PBMCs, obtained before TCRalphabeta/CD19-depleted stem cell transplant. The chain has TRBV5-1 and TRBJ2-7; 7 bases are a match to TRBD2. The receptor was derived from a boy aged 2 to 10 with acute lymphoblastic leukemia, due to receive a stem cell transplant. In DNA, the CDR3 is TGCGCCAGCAGCTTGGCAGGCGGGCTAGCGGCTTACGAGCAGTACTTC. Its protein product is CASSLAGGLAAYEQYF.